This T cell receptor beta chain came from a study of preoperative IRX-2 immunotherapy in early breast cancer. V lost 2 bases and J lost 1, with 11 bases in between. Germline CDR1 reads MDHEN; CDR2 reads SYDVKM. CDR3 length: 15 residues. The treatment denotes: preoperative locoregional IRX-2 cytokine immunotherapy. Patients received preoperative, locoregional IRX-2 cytokine immunotherapy in a phase Ib study. The repertoire was sequenced with immunoSEQ multiplex PCR; TCRdb's copy has only in-frame clones and lacks some. This sample has 20,000 to 30,000 clones, with 78% found just once. The chain couples TRBV28 to TRBJ1-1; D remains unclear. Sample: lymph node tissue, taken before IRX-2 immunotherapy. The clonotype originates from a human donor with breast cancer. Here the CDR3 reads CASSLAQTKNTEAFF. Here the CDR3 DNA reads TGTGCCAGCAGTTTAGCACAGACCAAGAACACTGAAGCTTTCTTT.